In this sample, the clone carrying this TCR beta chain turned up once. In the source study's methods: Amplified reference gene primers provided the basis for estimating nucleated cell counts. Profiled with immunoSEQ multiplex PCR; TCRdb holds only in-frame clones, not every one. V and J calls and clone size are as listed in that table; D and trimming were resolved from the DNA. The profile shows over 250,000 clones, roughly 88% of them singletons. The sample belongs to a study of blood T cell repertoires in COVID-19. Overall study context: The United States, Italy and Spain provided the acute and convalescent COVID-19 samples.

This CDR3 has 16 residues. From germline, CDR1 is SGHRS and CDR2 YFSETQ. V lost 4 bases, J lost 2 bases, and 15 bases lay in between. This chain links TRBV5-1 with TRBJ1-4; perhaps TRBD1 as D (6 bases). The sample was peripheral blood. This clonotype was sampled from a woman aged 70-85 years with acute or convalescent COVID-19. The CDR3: CASSLQGMATNEKLFF. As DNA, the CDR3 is TGCGCCAGCAGCCTACAGGGAATGGCGACTAATGAAAAACTGTTTTTT.